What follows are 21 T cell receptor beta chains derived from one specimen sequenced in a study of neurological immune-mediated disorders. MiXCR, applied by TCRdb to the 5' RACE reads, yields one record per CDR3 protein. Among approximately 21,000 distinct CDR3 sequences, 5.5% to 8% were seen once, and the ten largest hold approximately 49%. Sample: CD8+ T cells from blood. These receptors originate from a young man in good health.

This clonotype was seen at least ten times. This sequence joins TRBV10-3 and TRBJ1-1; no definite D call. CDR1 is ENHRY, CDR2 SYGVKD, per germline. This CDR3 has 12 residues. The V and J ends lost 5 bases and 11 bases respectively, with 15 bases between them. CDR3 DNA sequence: TGTGCCATCAGTAACAGCCTCGAAGAGGCTTTCTTT. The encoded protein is CAISNSLEEAFF.

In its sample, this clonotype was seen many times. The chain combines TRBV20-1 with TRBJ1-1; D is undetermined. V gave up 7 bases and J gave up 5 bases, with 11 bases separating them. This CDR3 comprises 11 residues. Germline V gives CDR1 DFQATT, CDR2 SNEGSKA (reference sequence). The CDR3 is CSVGPGTEAFF. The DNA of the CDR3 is TGCAGTGTTGGGCCGGGGACTGAAGCTTTCTTT.

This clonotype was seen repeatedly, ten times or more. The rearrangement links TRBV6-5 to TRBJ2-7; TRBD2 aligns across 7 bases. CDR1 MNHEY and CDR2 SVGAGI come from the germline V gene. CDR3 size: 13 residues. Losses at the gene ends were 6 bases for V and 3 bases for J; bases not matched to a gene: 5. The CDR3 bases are TGTGCCAGCAGGGGAGGGATCTTCTACGAGCAGTACTTC. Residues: CASRGGIFYEQYF.

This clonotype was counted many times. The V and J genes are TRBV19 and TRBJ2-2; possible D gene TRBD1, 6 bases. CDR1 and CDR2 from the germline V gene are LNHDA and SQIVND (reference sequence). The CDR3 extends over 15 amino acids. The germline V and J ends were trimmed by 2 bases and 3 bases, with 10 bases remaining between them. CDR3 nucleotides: TGTGCCAGTAGTATATTACAGGGCTACACCGGGGAGCTGTTTTTT. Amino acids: CASSILQGYTGELFF.

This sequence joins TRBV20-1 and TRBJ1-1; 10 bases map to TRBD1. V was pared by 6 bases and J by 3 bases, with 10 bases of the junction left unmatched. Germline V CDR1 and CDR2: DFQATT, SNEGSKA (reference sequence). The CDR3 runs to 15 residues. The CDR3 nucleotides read TGCAGTGCCAAGACAGGGGGCATGTGGGACACTGAAGCTTTCTTT. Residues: CSAKTGGMWDTEAFF.

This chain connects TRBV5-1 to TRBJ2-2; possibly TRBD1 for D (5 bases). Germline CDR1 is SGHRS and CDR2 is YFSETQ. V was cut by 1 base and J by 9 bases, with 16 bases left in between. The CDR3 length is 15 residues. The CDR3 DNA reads TGCGCCAGCAGCTTGTCCCAGGGTGGATACTGGGAGCTGTTTTTT. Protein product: CASSLSQGGYWELFF.

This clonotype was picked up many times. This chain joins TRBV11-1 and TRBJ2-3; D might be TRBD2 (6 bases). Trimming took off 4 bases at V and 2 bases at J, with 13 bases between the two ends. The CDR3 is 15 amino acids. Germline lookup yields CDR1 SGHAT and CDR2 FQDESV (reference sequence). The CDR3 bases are TGTGCCAGCAGCTCGCCGGGACTTACCACAGATACGCAGTATTTT. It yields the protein CASSSPGLTTDTQYF.

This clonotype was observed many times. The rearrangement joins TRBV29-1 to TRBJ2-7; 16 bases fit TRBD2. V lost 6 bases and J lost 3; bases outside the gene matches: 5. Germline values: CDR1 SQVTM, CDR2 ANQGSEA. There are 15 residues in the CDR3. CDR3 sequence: CSVTGLAGGIYEQYF. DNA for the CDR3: TGCAGCGTCACGGGACTAGCGGGGGGGATCTACGAGCAGTACTTC.

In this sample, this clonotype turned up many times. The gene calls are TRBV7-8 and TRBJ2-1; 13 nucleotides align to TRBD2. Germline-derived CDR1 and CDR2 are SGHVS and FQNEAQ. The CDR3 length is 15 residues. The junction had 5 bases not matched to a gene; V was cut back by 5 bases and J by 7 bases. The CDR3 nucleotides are TGTGCCAGCAGCCCGACTAGCGGGGGGATGAATGAGCAGTTCTTC. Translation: CASSPTSGGMNEQFF.

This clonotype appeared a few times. The CDR3 loop reads CASSPRTIGELFF. The DNA of the CDR3 is TGTGCCAGCAGCCCCCGGACGATCGGGGAGCTGTTTTTT. The gene calls are TRBV6-5 and TRBJ2-2; D is ambiguous. V dropped 6 bases and J dropped 7 bases, with 12 bases sitting between them. Germline CDR1 is MNHEY and CDR2 is SVGAGI. The CDR3 consists of 13 residues.

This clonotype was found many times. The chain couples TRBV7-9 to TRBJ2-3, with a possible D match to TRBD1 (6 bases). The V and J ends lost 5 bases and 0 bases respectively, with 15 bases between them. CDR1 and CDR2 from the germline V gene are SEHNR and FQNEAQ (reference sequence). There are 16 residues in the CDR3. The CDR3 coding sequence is TGTGCCAGCAGCGCCGGGACAATCCCCAGCACAGATACGCAGTATTTT. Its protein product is CASSAGTIPSTDTQYF.

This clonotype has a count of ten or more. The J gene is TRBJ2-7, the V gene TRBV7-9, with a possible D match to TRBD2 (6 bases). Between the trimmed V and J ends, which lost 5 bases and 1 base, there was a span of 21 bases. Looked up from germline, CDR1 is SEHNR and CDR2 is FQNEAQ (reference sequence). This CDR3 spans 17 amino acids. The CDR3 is CASSPGLAERGSYEQYF. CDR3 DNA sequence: TGTGCCAGCAGCCCCGGTTTAGCTGAACGGGGGTCCTACGAGCAGTACTTC.

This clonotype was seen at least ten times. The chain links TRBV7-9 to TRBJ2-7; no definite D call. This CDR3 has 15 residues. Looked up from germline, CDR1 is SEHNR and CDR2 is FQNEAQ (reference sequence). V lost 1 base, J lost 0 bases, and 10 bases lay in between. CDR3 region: CASSLVVGSSYEQYF. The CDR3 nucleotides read TGTGCCAGCAGCTTAGTTGTGGGAAGCTCCTACGAGCAGTACTTC.

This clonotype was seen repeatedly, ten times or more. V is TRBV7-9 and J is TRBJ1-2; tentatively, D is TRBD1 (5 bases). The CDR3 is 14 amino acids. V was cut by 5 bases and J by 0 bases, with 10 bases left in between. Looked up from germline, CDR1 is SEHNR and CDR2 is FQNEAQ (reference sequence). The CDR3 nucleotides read TGTGCCAGCAGCCCGGGGGTCGCTAACTATGGCTACACCTTC. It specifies CASSPGVANYGYTF.

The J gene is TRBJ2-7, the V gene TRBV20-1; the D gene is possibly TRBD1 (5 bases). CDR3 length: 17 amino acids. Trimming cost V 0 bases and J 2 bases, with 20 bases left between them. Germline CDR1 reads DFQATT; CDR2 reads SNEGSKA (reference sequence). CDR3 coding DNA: TGCAGTGCTAGAGATTTAGGGCATCAGGGCATTCCCTACGAGCAGTACTTC. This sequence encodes CSARDLGHQGIPYEQYF.

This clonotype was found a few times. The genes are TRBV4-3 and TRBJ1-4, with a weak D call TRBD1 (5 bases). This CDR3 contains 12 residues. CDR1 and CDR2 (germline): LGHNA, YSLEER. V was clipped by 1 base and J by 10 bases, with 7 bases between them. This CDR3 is CASSQGGGKLFF. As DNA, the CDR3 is TGCGCCAGCAGCCAAGGGGGGGGAAAACTGTTTTTT.

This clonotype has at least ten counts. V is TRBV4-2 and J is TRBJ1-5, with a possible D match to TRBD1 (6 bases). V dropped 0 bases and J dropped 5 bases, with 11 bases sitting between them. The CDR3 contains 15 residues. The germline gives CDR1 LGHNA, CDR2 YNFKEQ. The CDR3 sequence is CASSQDTGRDQPQHF. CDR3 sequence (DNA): TGTGCCAGCAGCCAAGATACAGGGAGGGATCAGCCCCAGCATTTT.

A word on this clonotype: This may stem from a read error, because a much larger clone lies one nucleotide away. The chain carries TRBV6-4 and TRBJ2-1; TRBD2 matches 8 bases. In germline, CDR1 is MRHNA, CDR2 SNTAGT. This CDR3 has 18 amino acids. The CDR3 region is CTSSDGAVSGGAPNEQFF. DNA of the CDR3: TGTACCAGCAGTGACGGTGCGGTTTCGGGGGGGGCCCCAAATGAGCAGTTCTTC.

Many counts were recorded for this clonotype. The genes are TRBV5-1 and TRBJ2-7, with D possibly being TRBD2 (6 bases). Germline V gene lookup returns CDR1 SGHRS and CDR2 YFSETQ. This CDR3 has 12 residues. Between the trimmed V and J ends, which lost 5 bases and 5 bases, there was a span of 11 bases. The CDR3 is CASSAGMHEQYF. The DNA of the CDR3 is TGCGCCAGCAGTGCGGGAATGCACGAGCAGTACTTC.

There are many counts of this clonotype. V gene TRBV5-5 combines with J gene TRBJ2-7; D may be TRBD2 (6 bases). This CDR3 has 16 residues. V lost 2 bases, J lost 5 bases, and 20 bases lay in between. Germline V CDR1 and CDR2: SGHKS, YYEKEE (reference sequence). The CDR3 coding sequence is TGTGCCAGCAGCTTAGAAATTCACAGTTGGGGGGACGAGCAGTACTTC. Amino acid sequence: CASSLEIHSWGDEQYF.

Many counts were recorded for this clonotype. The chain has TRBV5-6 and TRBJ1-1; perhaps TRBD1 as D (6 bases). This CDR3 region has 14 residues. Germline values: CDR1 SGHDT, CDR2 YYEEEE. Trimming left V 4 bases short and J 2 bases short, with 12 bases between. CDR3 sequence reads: CASSGGHTNTEAFF. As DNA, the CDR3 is TGTGCCAGCAGCGGGGGACATACTAACACTGAAGCTTTCTTT.